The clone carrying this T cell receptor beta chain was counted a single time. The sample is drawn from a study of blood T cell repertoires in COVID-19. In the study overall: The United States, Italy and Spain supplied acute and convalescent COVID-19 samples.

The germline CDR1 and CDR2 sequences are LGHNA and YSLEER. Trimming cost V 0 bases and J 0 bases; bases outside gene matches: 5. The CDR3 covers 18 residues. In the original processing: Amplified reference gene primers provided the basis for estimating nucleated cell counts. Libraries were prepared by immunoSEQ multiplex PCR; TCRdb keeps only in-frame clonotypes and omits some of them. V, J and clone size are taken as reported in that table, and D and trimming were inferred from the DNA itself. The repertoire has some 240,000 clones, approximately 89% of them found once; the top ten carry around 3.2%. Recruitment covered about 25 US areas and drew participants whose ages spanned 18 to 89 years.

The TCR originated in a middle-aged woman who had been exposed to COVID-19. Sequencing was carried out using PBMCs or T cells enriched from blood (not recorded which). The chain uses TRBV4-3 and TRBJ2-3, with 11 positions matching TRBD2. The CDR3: CASSQDRRTSGSTDTQYF. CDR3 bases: TGCGCCAGCAGCCAAGATAGGAGGACTAGCGGGAGCACAGATACGCAGTATTTT.